The TCR beta chain described here comes from a study of OX40 agonist ivuxolimab in advanced cancers. Data came from immunoSEQ multiplex PCR; TCRdb stores just in-frame clones and leaves some out. Found here are 60,000 to 70,000 clones, 87% of them singletons; the top ten hold 2.5% to 3%. Notes on the study in general: Clonal expansion by week 6 occurred in CD4+ and CD8+ blood T cells (at 0.1 to 3.0 mg/kg).

The CDR3 covers 16 residues. Trimming left V 2 bases short and J 0 bases short, with 10 bases between. Germline V gene lookup returns CDR1 MGHRA and CDR2 YSYEKL. This clone has just one count. What it recognizes is unknown. The source is an adult with an advanced solid tumor such as melanoma, head and neck, liver or kidney cancer. Sequences were derived from CD4+ or CD8+ T cells sorted from blood, sampled in a trial of the OX40 agonist ivuxolimab. The rearrangement joins TRBV4-1 to TRBJ2-2; D uncertain. The CDR3 region is CASSQQDGANTGELFF. CDR3 bases: TGCGCCAGCAGCCAACAGGACGGAGCGAACACCGGGGAGCTGTTTTTT.